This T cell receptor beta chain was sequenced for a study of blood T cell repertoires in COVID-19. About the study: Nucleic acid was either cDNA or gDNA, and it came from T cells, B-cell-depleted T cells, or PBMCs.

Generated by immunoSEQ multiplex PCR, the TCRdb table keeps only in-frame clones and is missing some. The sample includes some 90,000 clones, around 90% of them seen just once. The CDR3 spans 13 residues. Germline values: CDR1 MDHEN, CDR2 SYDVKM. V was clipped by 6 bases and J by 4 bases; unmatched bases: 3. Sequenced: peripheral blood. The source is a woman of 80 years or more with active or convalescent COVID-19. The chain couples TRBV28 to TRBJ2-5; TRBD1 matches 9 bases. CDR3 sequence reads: CASRRTGVETQYF. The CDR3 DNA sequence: TGTGCCAGCAGGCGGACAGGGGTAGAGACCCAGTACTTC.